A selection of T cell receptor beta chains follows, all from one sample in a study of untreated major depressive disorder. This table comes from immunoSEQ multiplex PCR, and its TCRdb copy is limited to in-frame clones, with some not included. Here the sample spans over 20,000 clones, around 87% being singletons. Input material: CD4+ T cells from PBMCs. These TCRs come from a woman in her twenties or thirties in good health. Each CDR3 is given with its conserved first and last residue.

v_call,cdr3_aa
TRBV2,CASSVTGGTYGYTF
TRBV7-8,CASSLQLGGPSTGELFF
TRBV2,CASSPRRTDFYGYTF
TRBV19,CASSNTGDGTEAFF
TRBV28,CASSLRASGEVDEQFF
TRBV7-9,CASREGTGNEKLFF
TRBV5-1,CASSLVGGHSYEQYF
TRBV5-1,CASSLDNTVYNEQFF
TRBV5-6,CASSYGWAEKLFF
TRBV6-1,CASSERDRALF
TRBV7-8,CASSPSSGGETQYF
TRBV30,CAWTLAQGGLSPLHF
TRBV2,CASSEAGQPYYGYTF
TRBV5-1,CASSLGNTGELFF
TRBV7-2,CATTLAGELYEQYF
TRBV29-1,CSVEESFHPYEQYF
TRBV7-9,CASSFGETEAFF
TRBV7-9,CASSFKVRAFF
TRBV28,CASSFRDRGSYEQYF
TRBV15,CATSRGIGQGADTQYF
TRBV7-2,CASSLTATNEKLFF
TRBV7-2,CASSKQAFETQYF
TRBV6-1,CASSKLRGHLGEQYF
TRBV18,CASSPRTGAGTEAFF
TRBV4-3,CARHTYSGGLLYEQYF
TRBV7-9,CASSLVETDTQYF
TRBV27,CAAYSKGCRRQPQHF
TRBV7-9,CASTPAGWNEQYF